These T cell receptor beta chains were read from a single sample in a study of shared clonotypes between healthy human individuals. The table came from immunoSEQ multiplex PCR; TCRdb's copy has only in-frame clones and leaves some out. The top ten clones hold 0.3% to 0.45% of a sample with 2 million to 2.5 million clones, around 92% of them seen once. Sequenced: naive CD4+ T cells from PBMCs. The receptors originated from a man younger than 35 in good health. Some clones in this sample may be carry-over from other donors' samples. The CDR3 runs from the conserved cysteine through the conserved F or W. Each record gives: CDR3 length, J gene, D gene, clone size, V gene, CDR3 DNA, CDR3 protein. D genes are given only for firm matches. Only some rows state a clone size, as once, few, many or a class for expanded clones.

13	TRBJ2-7	NA	NA	TRBV7-2	TGTGCCAGCATCCCCGGGACCCACTACGAGCAGTACTTC	CASIPGTHYEQYF
13	TRBJ2-7	NA	once	TRBV6-5	TGTGCCAGCCAACGGGGCGGGGACTACGAGCAGTACTTC	CASQRGGDYEQYF
11	TRBJ2-1	NA	NA	TRBV7-9	TGTGCCAGCAGCTTCCTCGATGAGCAGTTCTTC	CASSFLDEQFF
15	TRBJ2-1	NA	once	TRBV14	TGTGCCAGCAGCGAAGTAGCGGCTCTCTACAATGAGCAGTTCTTC	CASSEVAALYNEQFF
15	TRBJ1-5	NA	NA	TRBV6-4	TGTGCCAGCAGTGTGGCCGTGAGGGGCAATCAGCCCCAGCATTTT	CASSVAVRGNQPQHF
17	TRBJ1-1	TRBD1	NA	TRBV7-2	TGTGCCAGCAGCTTAGCTGGGACAGGGGGCTGGAACACTGAAGCTTTCTTT	CASSLAGTGGWNTEAFF
15	TRBJ2-3	TRBD1	NA	TRBV2	TGTGCCAGCAGTGACGGACAGGGTGGCACAGATACGCAGTATTTT	CASSDGQGGTDTQYF
14	TRBJ2-7	NA	once	TRBV27	TGTGCCAGCAGTTTTCAAAGGGGTTCCTACGAGCAGTACTTC	CASSFQRGSYEQYF
13	TRBJ1-5	NA	NA	TRBV28	TGTGCCAGCAGTGGTTATAGCAATCAGCCCCAGCATTTT	CASSGYSNQPQHF
14	TRBJ1-3	TRBD1	NA	TRBV5-1	TGCGCCAGCAGCGATGACAGGGACGGAAACACCATATATTTT	CASSDDRDGNTIYF
14	TRBJ2-5	NA	NA	TRBV7-6	TGTGCCAGCAGACCAACCGGGCCTCGAGAGACCCAGTACTTC	CASRPTGPRETQYF
15	TRBJ1-2	NA	once	TRBV5-4	TGTGCCAGCAGCTTCCCCCGCCCGGGTAACTATGGCTACACCTTC	CASSFPRPGNYGYTF
15	TRBJ1-5	NA	once	TRBV27	TGTGCCAGCAGTCCCCGGACAGTTAGCAATCAGCCCCAGCATTTT	CASSPRTVSNQPQHF
16	TRBJ2-7	TRBD2	NA	TRBV9	TGTGCCAGCAGCGTAGGTAGCGGGAGTCACCTCTACGAGCAGTACTTC	CASSVGSGSHLYEQYF
15	TRBJ1-4	TRBD1	NA	TRBV28	TGTGCCAGCAGTTTCTGGGGGACAGGACTTGAAAAACTGTTTTTT	CASSFWGTGLEKLFF
15	TRBJ2-1	TRBD2	NA	TRBV5-1	TGCGCCAGCAGCTTGGGTAGCGGGAGAACGAGTGAGCAGTTCTTC	CASSLGSGRTSEQFF
13	TRBJ2-7	NA	NA	TRBV19	TGTGCCAGTAGTATTCGGAGGCAATACGAGCAGTACTTC	CASSIRRQYEQYF
15	TRBJ2-4	NA	NA	TRBV5-1	TGCGCCAGCAGCTGGGCCGACCGACGCAAAAACATTCAGTACTTC	CASSWADRRKNIQYF
12	TRBJ2-7	NA	NA	TRBV2	TGTGCCAGTGGGACGTTCACCTACGAGCAGTACTTC	CASGTFTYEQYF
16	TRBJ1-5	NA	NA	TRBV6-6	TGTGCCAGCAGCTACGGGGGGGATCTTAGCAATCAGCCCCAGCATTTT	CASSYGGDLSNQPQHF
15	TRBJ2-1	TRBD2	NA	TRBV5-1	TGCGCCAGCAGCCCTACTAGCGGGGCCTACAATGAGCAGTTCTTC	CASSPTSGAYNEQFF
16	TRBJ1-4	TRBD1	NA	TRBV15	TGTGCCACCAGCAGAGGCGAAACAGGGGCAGCTGAAAAACTGTTTTTT	CATSRGETGAAEKLFF
16	TRBJ2-7	TRBD2	NA	TRBV19	TGTGCCAGTAGTACGAGCGGGAGAGGGTCCCCCTACGAGCAGTACTTC	CASSTSGRGSPYEQYF
15	TRBJ1-5	NA	NA	TRBV6-1	TGTGCCAGCAGTGCTCAGGGAGTCCGAAATCAGCCCCAGCATTTT	CASSAQGVRNQPQHF
11	TRBJ2-1	NA	once	TRBV25-1	TGTGCCAGCAGTGAGTTGAACCACCGGTTCTTC	CASSELNHRFF
14	TRBJ2-3	NA	NA	TRBV28	TGTGCCAGCAGCAACGATCGAGGGACGGGGCCGCAGTATTTT	CASSNDRGTGPQYF
14	TRBJ2-7	TRBD1	NA	TRBV2	TGTGCCAGCACCAAACAGGGGGCTTTTATCGAGCAGTACTTC	CASTKQGAFIEQYF
16	TRBJ2-2	NA	NA	TRBV7-2	TGTGCCAGCAGCAAGAAAACACTCCAGGGTAACGGGGAGCTGTTTTTT	CASSKKTLQGNGELFF
14	TRBJ2-1	NA	once	TRBV21-1	TGTGCCAGCAGCGGACGACTGAGCGGGAGTGAGCAGTTCTTC	CASSGRLSGSEQFF
17	TRBJ2-1	NA	NA	TRBV4-2	TGTGCCAGCAGCCGTGCTGAGATTCCGAGCTCCTACAATGAGCAGTTCTTC	CASSRAEIPSSYNEQFF
17	TRBJ2-3	NA	NA	TRBV5-1	TGCGCCAGCAGCTTGGTTCCCCCCGGGGTTAGCACAGATACGCAGTATTTT	CASSLVPPGVSTDTQYF
17	TRBJ2-2	TRBD2	NA	TRBV27	TGTGCCAGCAGTTTAGGTTCCCTAGCGGGAGGGGCCGGGGAGCTGTTTTTT	CASSLGSLAGGAGELFF
14	TRBJ2-2	TRBD1	NA	TRBV5-4	TGTGCCAGCAGCTGGACAGGGAGCACCGGGGAGCTGTTTTTT	CASSWTGSTGELFF
12	TRBJ2-1	NA	NA	TRBV12-5	TGTGCTAGTGCCACCGAGGATGATGAGCAGTTCTTC	CASATEDDEQFF
15	TRBJ1-1	NA	NA	TRBV4-2	TGTGCCAGCAGCCTAAGGGGAGGGGAACGCGCTGAAGCTTTCTTT	CASSLRGGERAEAFF
15	TRBJ2-5	TRBD1	NA	TRBV5-4	TGTGCCAGCAGCTTGGGGACAGGGGAAAGAGAGACCCAGTACTTC	CASSLGTGERETQYF
14	TRBJ2-2	TRBD1	NA	TRBV19	TGTGCCAGTACAGGGACAGGGGAGACCGGGGAGCTGTTTTTT	CASTGTGETGELFF
17	TRBJ2-1	TRBD2	NA	TRBV5-1	TGCGCCAGCAGCTTGGCTCTAGCGGGAGCCTCCTACAATGAGCAGTTCTTC	CASSLALAGASYNEQFF
16	TRBJ2-1	TRBD2	NA	TRBV7-3	TGTGCCAGCAGCTCCCGGCCAGCGGGAATTTACAATGAGCAGTTCTTC	CASSSRPAGIYNEQFF
15	TRBJ2-7	NA	NA	TRBV4-1	TGCGCCAGCAGCCAAGCCACCACGGGGTTCTACGAGCAGTACTTC	CASSQATTGFYEQYF
16	TRBJ2-7	NA	NA	TRBV5-1	TGCGCCAGCAGCTTGGGCCCGGGTGACCTCGCCTACGAGCAGTACTTC	CASSLGPGDLAYEQYF
15	TRBJ2-3	TRBD2	NA	TRBV2	TGTGCCAGCAGGAGACTAGCGGCTAGCACAGATACGCAGTATTTT	CASRRLAASTDTQYF
12	TRBJ2-3	NA	once	TRBV10-1	TGCGCCAGCAGTGAACGGGCGGATACGCAGTATTTT	CASSERADTQYF
15	TRBJ2-7	TRBD2	NA	TRBV5-1	TGCGCCAGCAGCTTGGTGGCTCGGGGGGGCTACGAGCAGTACTTC	CASSLVARGGYEQYF
15	TRBJ2-1	TRBD1	NA	TRBV6-1	TGTGCCAGCAGCGCCCGGGACAGCGGATACAATGAGCAGTTCTTC	CASSARDSGYNEQFF
18	TRBJ2-2	NA	NA	TRBV19	TGTGCCAGTAGTAGATCTCTTTCTTCGGGCAGGAACACCGGGGAGCTGTTTTTT	CASSRSLSSGRNTGELFF
16	TRBJ1-2	TRBD1	NA	TRBV28	TGTGCCAGCAGTCCGGGGACAGTATCAAGCACCCATGGCTACACCTTC	CASSPGTVSSTHGYTF
13	TRBJ1-2	NA	NA	TRBV29-1	TGCAGCGTTGAAGCCGGGACGGGATATGGCTACACCTTC	CSVEAGTGYGYTF
15	TRBJ1-2	NA	NA	TRBV2	TGTGCCAGCGTCGGCAGGGCGAAAGGACCGGGGGGCTACACCTTC	CASVGRAKGPGGYTF
13	TRBJ1-2	NA	NA	TRBV4-1	TGCGCCAGCAGCCAAGTTGTCCCGCCGGGCTACACCTTC	CASSQVVPPGYTF
15	TRBJ2-1	NA	NA	TRBV2	TGTGCCAGCAGTGAATCGGCGGCAACGTACAATGAGCAGTTCTTC	CASSESAATYNEQFF
14	TRBJ1-4	NA	NA	TRBV6-5	TGTGCCAGCAGTCTATGGGGGGAGGGTGAAAAACTGTTTTTT	CASSLWGEGEKLFF
15	TRBJ1-3	NA	NA	TRBV5-1	TGCGCCAGCAGCCGGTGGGGGAATGGAGGAAACACCATATATTTT	CASSRWGNGGNTIYF
11	TRBJ1-1	NA	NA	TRBV6-1	TGTGCCAGCAATTGGGGGCCTGAAGCTTTCTTT	CASNWGPEAFF
16	TRBJ1-1	TRBD1	NA	TRBV5-1	TGCGCCAGCAGCTTGGGGGCGGGACAGATTCAAACTGAAGCTTTCTTT	CASSLGAGQIQTEAFF